This T cell receptor (beta chain) originates from a study of T cells in Graves' hyperthyroidism and ophthalmopathy. Amplified regions were TCR beta CDR3 sequences from RNA transcripts. HTBI primers drove first-round RT-PCR of the TCR CDR3. MiXCR was run by TCRdb on the multiplex PCR reads, yielding one entry per CDR3 protein. Of 200,000 to 250,000 distinct CDR3 sequences listed, about 15% are singletons. The V gene's germline CDR1 is GTSNPN and CDR2 SVGIG (reference sequence). With V trimmed by 4 bases and J by 8 bases, 8 bases remained unmatched. The CDR3 loop spans 13 amino acids. Calling Graves' hyperthyroidism stable meant ophthalmopathy did not progress within 18 months.

This sequence joins TRBV30 and TRBJ1-2, with 9 bases matching TRBD1. The material sequenced was blood. This sequence was found in a man aged 50-59 years with Graves' hyperthyroidism. DNA of the CDR3: TGTGCCTGGAACTCACAGGGGGCTGAAGGCTACACCTTC. Translation: CAWNSQGAEGYTF.